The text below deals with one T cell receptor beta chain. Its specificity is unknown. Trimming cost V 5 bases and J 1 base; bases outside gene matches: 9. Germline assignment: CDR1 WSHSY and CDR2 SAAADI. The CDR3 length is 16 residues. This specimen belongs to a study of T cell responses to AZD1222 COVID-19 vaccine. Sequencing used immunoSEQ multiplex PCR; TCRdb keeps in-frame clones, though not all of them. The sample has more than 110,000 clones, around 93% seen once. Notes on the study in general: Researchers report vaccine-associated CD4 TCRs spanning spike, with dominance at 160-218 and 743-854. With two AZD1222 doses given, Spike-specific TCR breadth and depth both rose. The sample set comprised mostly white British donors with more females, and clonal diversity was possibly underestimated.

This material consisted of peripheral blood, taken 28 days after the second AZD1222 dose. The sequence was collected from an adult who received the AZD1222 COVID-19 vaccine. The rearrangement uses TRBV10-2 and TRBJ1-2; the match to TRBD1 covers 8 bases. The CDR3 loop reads CASSRSGQGLNYGYTF. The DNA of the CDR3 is TGCGCCAGCAGTAGAAGCGGACAGGGACTTAACTATGGCTACACCTTC.